The rows below give T cell receptor beta chains drawn from one sample of a study of cytomegalovirus exposure and HLA in healthy donors. Sequencing was performed with immunoSEQ multiplex PCR; in TCRdb, only in-frame clones are kept and a portion is missing. The sample lists fewer than 250,000 clones; around four fifths were seen once. Sequencing used PBMCs. The receptors were sampled from a woman aged 18-35 years in good health and CMV-seronegative. Each CDR3 is given with its conserved first and last residue. The D gene is left open where the match is weak. The size entry is marked missing in some rows and otherwise reads once, few, many or a size class.

V: TRBV10-3; size: NA; J: TRBJ2-1; D: TRBD1; CDR3: CAISERGQGSYNEQFF; DNA: TGTGCCATCAGTGAGAGAGGACAGGGGTCATACAATGAGCAGTTCTTC
V: TRBV4-1; size: NA; J: TRBJ2-1; D: TRBD2; CDR3: CASSPGLAGANEQFF; DNA: TGCGCCAGCAGCCCAGGACTAGCGGGAGCCAATGAGCAGTTCTTC
V: TRBV5-1; size: NA; J: TRBJ2-2; D: NA; CDR3: CASSKNTGELFF; DNA: TGCGCCAGCAGCAAGAACACCGGGGAGCTGTTTTTT
V: TRBV5-6; size: few; J: TRBJ2-1; D: NA; CDR3: CASSFLGTYNEQFF; DNA: TGTGCCAGCAGCTTTCTAGGGACATACAATGAGCAGTTCTTC
V: TRBV18; size: NA; J: TRBJ1-5; D: TRBD1; CDR3: CASSPYPPGTGVAQPQHF; DNA: TGTGCCAGCTCACCTTACCCCCCCGGGACAGGGGTTGCTCAGCCCCAGCATTTT
V: TRBV10-3; size: NA; J: TRBJ1-4; D: NA; CDR3: CAISESGLRTNEKLFF; DNA: TGTGCCATCAGTGAGTCGGGGCTTCGAACTAATGAAAAACTGTTTTTT
V: TRBV5-5; size: NA; J: TRBJ1-2; D: TRBD1; CDR3: CASSAGTDDGYTF; DNA: TGTGCCAGCAGCGCCGGGACAGACGATGGCTACACCTTC
V: TRBV6-5; size: few; J: TRBJ1-3; D: NA; CDR3: CASSSPRGNTIYF; DNA: TGTGCCAGCAGTTCCCCAAGGGGAAACACCATATATTTT
V: TRBV6-6; size: NA; J: TRBJ2-2; D: TRBD1; CDR3: CASSSRTGRNTGELFF; DNA: TGTGCCAGCAGTTCCCGGACAGGGAGGAACACCGGGGAGCTGTTTTTT
V: TRBV5-4; size: NA; J: TRBJ2-1; D: NA; CDR3: CASSYEYEQFF; DNA: TGTGCCAGCAGCTATGAATATGAGCAGTTCTTC
V: TRBV23-1; size: many; J: TRBJ2-1; D: TRBD1; CDR3: CASSQSGWDRVQMIYNEQFF; DNA: TGCGCCAGCAGTCAATCGGGATGGGACAGGGTCCAAATGATCTACAATGAGCAGTTCTTC
V: TRBV9; size: NA; J: TRBJ1-4; D: NA; CDR3: CASSVFGEANEKLFF; DNA: TGTGCCAGCAGCGTATTCGGGGAGGCTAATGAAAAACTGTTTTTT
V: TRBV2; size: NA; J: TRBJ1-5; D: TRBD1; CDR3: CASGQGASQPQHF; DNA: TGTGCCAGTGGACAGGGGGCGAGTCAGCCCCAGCATTTT
V: TRBV30; size: NA; J: TRBJ2-3; D: NA; CDR3: CAWSRAPTTDTQYF; DNA: TGTGCCTGGAGTAGAGCGCCTACCACAGATACGCAGTATTTT
V: TRBV4-1; size: NA; J: TRBJ2-1; D: NA; CDR3: CASSSWTQPGNEQFF; DNA: TGCGCCAGCAGCTCCTGGACGCAGCCAGGCAATGAGCAGTTCTTC
V: TRBV30; size: NA; J: TRBJ1-3; D: TRBD1; CDR3: CAWSVVRDRGNTIYF; DNA: TGTGCCTGGAGTGTAGTCCGGGACAGGGGAAACACCATATATTTT
V: TRBV6-1; size: NA; J: TRBJ2-7; D: NA; CDR3: CASRDYEQYF; DNA: TGTGCCAGCAGAGACTACGAGCAGTACTTC
V: TRBV7-2; size: NA; J: TRBJ2-1; D: TRBD2; CDR3: CASSLGGRALEQFF; DNA: TGTGCCAGCAGCTTAGGCGGGAGGGCTCTTGAGCAGTTCTTC
V: TRBV6-6; size: NA; J: TRBJ1-2; D: NA; CDR3: CASSYVQEPNYGYTF; DNA: TGTGCCAGCAGTTACGTGCAGGAACCGAACTATGGCTACACCTTC
V: TRBV4-1; size: NA; J: TRBJ2-1; D: TRBD1; CDR3: CASSRAGTGAYNEQFF; DNA: TGCGCCAGCAGCCGAGCCGGGACAGGGGCCTACAATGAGCAGTTCTTC
V: TRBV2; size: NA; J: TRBJ1-4; D: NA; CDR3: CASSLLGPRANEKLFF; DNA: TGTGCCAGCAGTCTCCTCGGACCTCGTGCTAATGAAAAACTGTTTTTT
V: TRBV28; size: NA; J: TRBJ2-7; D: NA; CDR3: CASSTTMPYEQYF; DNA: TGTGCCAGCAGTACGACTATGCCCTACGAGCAGTACTTC
V: TRBV6-5; size: NA; J: TRBJ1-1; D: NA; CDR3: CASSYTGQYNTEAFF; DNA: TGTGCCAGCAGTTACACGGGTCAGTATAACACTGAAGCTTTCTTT
V: TRBV11-2; size: once; J: TRBJ1-2; D: NA; CDR3: CASSLGYYGYTF; DNA: TGTGCCAGCAGCTTGGGGTACTATGGCTACACCTTC
V: TRBV28; size: NA; J: TRBJ2-1; D: NA; CDR3: CASSLLPVRGSHEQFF; DNA: TGTGCCAGCAGTTTATTACCGGTTCGGGGGAGTCATGAGCAGTTCTTC
V: TRBV27; size: NA; J: TRBJ1-2; D: TRBD1; CDR3: CASSLRLADRVGYTF; DNA: TGTGCCAGCAGTTTAAGATTAGCGGACAGGGTGGGGTACACCTTC
V: TRBV30; size: NA; J: TRBJ1-1; D: TRBD1; CDR3: CALRQGFLTEAFF; DNA: TGTGCCCTCCGACAGGGGTTTTTGACTGAAGCTTTCTTT
V: TRBV30; size: NA; J: TRBJ1-2; D: NA; CDR3: CAWSPKGPEGWGYTF; DNA: TGTGCCTGGAGTCCCAAGGGACCGGAAGGCTGGGGCTACACCTTC
V: TRBV5-6; size: NA; J: TRBJ1-4; D: TRBD1; CDR3: CASSGIGTAPNEKLFF; DNA: TGTGCCAGCAGCGGGATCGGGACAGCCCCTAATGAAAAACTGTTTTTT
V: TRBV10-3; size: NA; J: TRBJ2-3; D: TRBD2; CDR3: CAIRDGLGRGTAGTDTQYF; DNA: TGTGCCATCAGGGATGGACTAGGGAGGGGAACTGCGGGCACAGATACGCAGTATTTT
V: TRBV18; size: once; J: TRBJ2-5; D: TRBD1; CDR3: CASSPGVTGDYQETQYF; DNA: TGTGCCAGCTCACCCGGGGTGACAGGGGACTACCAAGAGACCCAGTACTTC
V: TRBV9; size: NA; J: TRBJ1-5; D: NA; CDR3: CASSVEAGDQPQHF; DNA: TGTGCCAGCAGCGTAGAGGCAGGAGATCAGCCCCAGCATTTT
V: TRBV6-1; size: NA; J: TRBJ1-4; D: NA; CDR3: CASSVPLGQGREKLFF; DNA: TGTGCCAGCAGTGTCCCACTGGGGCAGGGCCGTGAAAAACTGTTTTTT
V: TRBV29-1; size: NA; J: TRBJ2-5; D: NA; CDR3: CSVGGRGKTQYF; DNA: TGCAGCGTTGGGGGCAGGGGAAAGACCCAGTACTTC
V: TRBV29-1; size: once; J: TRBJ1-1; D: NA; CDR3: CSVEFQSTEAFF; DNA: TGCAGCGTTGAATTCCAGTCTACTGAAGCTTTCTTT
V: TRBV6-1; size: NA; J: TRBJ1-1; D: NA; CDR3: CASSVLGGANEAFF; DNA: TGTGCCAGCAGTGTATTGGGAGGAGCTAATGAAGCTTTCTTT
V: TRBV5-1; size: NA; J: TRBJ1-1; D: NA; CDR3: CASSTRWGDTEAFF; DNA: TGCGCCAGCAGCACAAGGTGGGGCGACACTGAAGCTTTCTTT
V: TRBV6-6; size: once; J: TRBJ1-1; D: TRBD1; CDR3: CASSYRIGTGPSESFF; DNA: TGTGCCAGCAGTTACCGGATCGGGACAGGCCCGTCAGAATCTTTCTTT
V: TRBV2; size: NA; J: TRBJ1-4; D: NA; CDR3: CASILGTATNEKLFF; DNA: TGTGCCAGCATCCTGGGTACGGCGACTAATGAAAAACTGTTTTTT
V: TRBV6-4; size: NA; J: TRBJ2-2; D: NA; CDR3: CASSDLYTGELFF; DNA: TGTGCCAGCAGTGACCTCTACACCGGGGAGCTGTTTTTT
V: TRBV28; size: NA; J: TRBJ2-2; D: NA; CDR3: CASSALGGGTGELFF; DNA: TGTGCCAGCAGTGCCTTGGGGGGTGGCACCGGGGAGCTGTTTTTT
V: TRBV6-5; size: NA; J: TRBJ1-5; D: TRBD1; CDR3: CASSYRTGGGQPQHF; DNA: TGTGCCAGCAGTTATCGCACAGGGGGCGGTCAGCCCCAGCATTTT
V: TRBV6-5; size: NA; J: TRBJ1-5; D: NA; CDR3: CASSYGGNQPQHF; DNA: TGTGCCAGCAGTTACGGGGGGAATCAGCCCCAGCATTTT
V: TRBV5-1; size: NA; J: TRBJ1-1; D: TRBD1; CDR3: CASSIGGRTEAFF; DNA: TGCGCCAGCAGCATAGGGGGCCGGACTGAAGCTTTCTTT
V: TRBV11-2; size: NA; J: TRBJ2-5; D: NA; CDR3: CASSFHHQETQYF; DNA: TGTGCCAGCAGCTTCCACCACCAAGAGACCCAGTACTTC
V: TRBV9; size: NA; J: TRBJ2-2; D: NA; CDR3: CASSVGQENTGELFF; DNA: TGTGCCAGCAGCGTTGGCCAGGAGAACACCGGGGAGCTGTTTTTT
V: TRBV11-2; size: NA; J: TRBJ2-7; D: TRBD2; CDR3: CASSLVPAGGLEQYF; DNA: TGTGCCAGCAGCTTAGTACCAGCGGGAGGGCTAGAGCAGTACTTC
V: TRBV7-3; size: NA; J: TRBJ2-2; D: NA; CDR3: CASSFGPRDTGELFF; DNA: TGTGCCAGCAGCTTCGGGCCTAGGGACACCGGGGAGCTGTTTTTT
V: TRBV9; size: NA; J: TRBJ1-2; D: NA; CDR3: CASSSGPLRNGYTF; DNA: TGTGCCAGCAGCTCGGGCCCATTGCGGAATGGCTACACCTTC
V: TRBV2; size: NA; J: TRBJ1-2; D: TRBD1; CDR3: CASTLRTGLGGYTF; DNA: TGTGCCAGCACCCTACGGACAGGGTTAGGTGGCTACACCTTC
V: TRBV29-1; size: NA; J: TRBJ2-5; D: NA; CDR3: CSGAQAFGETQYF; DNA: TGCAGCGGCGCCCAGGCTTTTGGGGAGACCCAGTACTTC
V: TRBV19; size: NA; J: TRBJ1-2; D: NA; CDR3: CASSQGLKNYGYTF; DNA: TGTGCCAGTAGTCAGGGGCTGAAGAACTATGGCTACACCTTC
V: TRBV27; size: NA; J: TRBJ1-1; D: NA; CDR3: CASSSGGTEAFF; DNA: TGTGCCAGCAGTTCTGGGGGCACTGAAGCTTTCTTT
V: TRBV30; size: few; J: TRBJ1-1; D: NA; CDR3: CAWSVMRGTEAFF; DNA: TGTGCCTGGAGTGTAATGAGGGGAACTGAAGCTTTCTTT
V: TRBV27; size: NA; J: TRBJ2-1; D: NA; CDR3: CASSLQGQNEQFF; DNA: TGTGCCAGCAGTCTACAGGGACAAAATGAGCAGTTCTTC
V: TRBV5-1; size: NA; J: TRBJ2-3; D: NA; CDR3: CASSYTPRDTQYF; DNA: TGCGCCAGCAGCTACACCCCCAGAGATACGCAGTATTTT
V: TRBV6-1; size: few; J: TRBJ1-5; D: NA; CDR3: CASSEGGQPQHF; DNA: TGTGCCAGCAGTGAGGGGGGGCAGCCCCAGCATTTT